This TCR beta chain is drawn from a study of blood T cell repertoires in COVID-19. Study-wide context: Collection of acute and convalescent COVID-19 samples took place in the United States, Italy and Spain. PBMCs, B-cell-depleted T cells, or T cells were the source of the cDNA or gDNA that made up the material.

Participant-given clinical history determined each cohort assignment. As originally analysed: Reference gene primer amplification gave nucleated cell count estimates. The assay was immunoSEQ multiplex PCR, and TCRdb's table has in-frame clones only and misses some. Clone size and V and J calls were adopted from that table, with D and trimming inferred from the DNA. The sample carries 300,000 to 350,000 clones, 85% to 90% recorded once. Trimming cost V 3 bases and J 3 bases; bases outside gene matches: 7. CDR3 length: 14 amino acids. CDR1 and CDR2 (germline): GTSNPN, SVGIG (reference sequence). The clonotype originates from a woman younger than 30 with acute COVID-19. The sequenced material came from PBMCs or T cells enriched from blood (not recorded which). V and J are TRBV30 and TRBJ1-1; 7 bases are a match to TRBD1. CDR3 region: CAWSPGRGHTEAFF. The CDR3 bases are TGTGCCTGGAGCCCCGGGAGGGGGCACACTGAAGCTTTCTTT.